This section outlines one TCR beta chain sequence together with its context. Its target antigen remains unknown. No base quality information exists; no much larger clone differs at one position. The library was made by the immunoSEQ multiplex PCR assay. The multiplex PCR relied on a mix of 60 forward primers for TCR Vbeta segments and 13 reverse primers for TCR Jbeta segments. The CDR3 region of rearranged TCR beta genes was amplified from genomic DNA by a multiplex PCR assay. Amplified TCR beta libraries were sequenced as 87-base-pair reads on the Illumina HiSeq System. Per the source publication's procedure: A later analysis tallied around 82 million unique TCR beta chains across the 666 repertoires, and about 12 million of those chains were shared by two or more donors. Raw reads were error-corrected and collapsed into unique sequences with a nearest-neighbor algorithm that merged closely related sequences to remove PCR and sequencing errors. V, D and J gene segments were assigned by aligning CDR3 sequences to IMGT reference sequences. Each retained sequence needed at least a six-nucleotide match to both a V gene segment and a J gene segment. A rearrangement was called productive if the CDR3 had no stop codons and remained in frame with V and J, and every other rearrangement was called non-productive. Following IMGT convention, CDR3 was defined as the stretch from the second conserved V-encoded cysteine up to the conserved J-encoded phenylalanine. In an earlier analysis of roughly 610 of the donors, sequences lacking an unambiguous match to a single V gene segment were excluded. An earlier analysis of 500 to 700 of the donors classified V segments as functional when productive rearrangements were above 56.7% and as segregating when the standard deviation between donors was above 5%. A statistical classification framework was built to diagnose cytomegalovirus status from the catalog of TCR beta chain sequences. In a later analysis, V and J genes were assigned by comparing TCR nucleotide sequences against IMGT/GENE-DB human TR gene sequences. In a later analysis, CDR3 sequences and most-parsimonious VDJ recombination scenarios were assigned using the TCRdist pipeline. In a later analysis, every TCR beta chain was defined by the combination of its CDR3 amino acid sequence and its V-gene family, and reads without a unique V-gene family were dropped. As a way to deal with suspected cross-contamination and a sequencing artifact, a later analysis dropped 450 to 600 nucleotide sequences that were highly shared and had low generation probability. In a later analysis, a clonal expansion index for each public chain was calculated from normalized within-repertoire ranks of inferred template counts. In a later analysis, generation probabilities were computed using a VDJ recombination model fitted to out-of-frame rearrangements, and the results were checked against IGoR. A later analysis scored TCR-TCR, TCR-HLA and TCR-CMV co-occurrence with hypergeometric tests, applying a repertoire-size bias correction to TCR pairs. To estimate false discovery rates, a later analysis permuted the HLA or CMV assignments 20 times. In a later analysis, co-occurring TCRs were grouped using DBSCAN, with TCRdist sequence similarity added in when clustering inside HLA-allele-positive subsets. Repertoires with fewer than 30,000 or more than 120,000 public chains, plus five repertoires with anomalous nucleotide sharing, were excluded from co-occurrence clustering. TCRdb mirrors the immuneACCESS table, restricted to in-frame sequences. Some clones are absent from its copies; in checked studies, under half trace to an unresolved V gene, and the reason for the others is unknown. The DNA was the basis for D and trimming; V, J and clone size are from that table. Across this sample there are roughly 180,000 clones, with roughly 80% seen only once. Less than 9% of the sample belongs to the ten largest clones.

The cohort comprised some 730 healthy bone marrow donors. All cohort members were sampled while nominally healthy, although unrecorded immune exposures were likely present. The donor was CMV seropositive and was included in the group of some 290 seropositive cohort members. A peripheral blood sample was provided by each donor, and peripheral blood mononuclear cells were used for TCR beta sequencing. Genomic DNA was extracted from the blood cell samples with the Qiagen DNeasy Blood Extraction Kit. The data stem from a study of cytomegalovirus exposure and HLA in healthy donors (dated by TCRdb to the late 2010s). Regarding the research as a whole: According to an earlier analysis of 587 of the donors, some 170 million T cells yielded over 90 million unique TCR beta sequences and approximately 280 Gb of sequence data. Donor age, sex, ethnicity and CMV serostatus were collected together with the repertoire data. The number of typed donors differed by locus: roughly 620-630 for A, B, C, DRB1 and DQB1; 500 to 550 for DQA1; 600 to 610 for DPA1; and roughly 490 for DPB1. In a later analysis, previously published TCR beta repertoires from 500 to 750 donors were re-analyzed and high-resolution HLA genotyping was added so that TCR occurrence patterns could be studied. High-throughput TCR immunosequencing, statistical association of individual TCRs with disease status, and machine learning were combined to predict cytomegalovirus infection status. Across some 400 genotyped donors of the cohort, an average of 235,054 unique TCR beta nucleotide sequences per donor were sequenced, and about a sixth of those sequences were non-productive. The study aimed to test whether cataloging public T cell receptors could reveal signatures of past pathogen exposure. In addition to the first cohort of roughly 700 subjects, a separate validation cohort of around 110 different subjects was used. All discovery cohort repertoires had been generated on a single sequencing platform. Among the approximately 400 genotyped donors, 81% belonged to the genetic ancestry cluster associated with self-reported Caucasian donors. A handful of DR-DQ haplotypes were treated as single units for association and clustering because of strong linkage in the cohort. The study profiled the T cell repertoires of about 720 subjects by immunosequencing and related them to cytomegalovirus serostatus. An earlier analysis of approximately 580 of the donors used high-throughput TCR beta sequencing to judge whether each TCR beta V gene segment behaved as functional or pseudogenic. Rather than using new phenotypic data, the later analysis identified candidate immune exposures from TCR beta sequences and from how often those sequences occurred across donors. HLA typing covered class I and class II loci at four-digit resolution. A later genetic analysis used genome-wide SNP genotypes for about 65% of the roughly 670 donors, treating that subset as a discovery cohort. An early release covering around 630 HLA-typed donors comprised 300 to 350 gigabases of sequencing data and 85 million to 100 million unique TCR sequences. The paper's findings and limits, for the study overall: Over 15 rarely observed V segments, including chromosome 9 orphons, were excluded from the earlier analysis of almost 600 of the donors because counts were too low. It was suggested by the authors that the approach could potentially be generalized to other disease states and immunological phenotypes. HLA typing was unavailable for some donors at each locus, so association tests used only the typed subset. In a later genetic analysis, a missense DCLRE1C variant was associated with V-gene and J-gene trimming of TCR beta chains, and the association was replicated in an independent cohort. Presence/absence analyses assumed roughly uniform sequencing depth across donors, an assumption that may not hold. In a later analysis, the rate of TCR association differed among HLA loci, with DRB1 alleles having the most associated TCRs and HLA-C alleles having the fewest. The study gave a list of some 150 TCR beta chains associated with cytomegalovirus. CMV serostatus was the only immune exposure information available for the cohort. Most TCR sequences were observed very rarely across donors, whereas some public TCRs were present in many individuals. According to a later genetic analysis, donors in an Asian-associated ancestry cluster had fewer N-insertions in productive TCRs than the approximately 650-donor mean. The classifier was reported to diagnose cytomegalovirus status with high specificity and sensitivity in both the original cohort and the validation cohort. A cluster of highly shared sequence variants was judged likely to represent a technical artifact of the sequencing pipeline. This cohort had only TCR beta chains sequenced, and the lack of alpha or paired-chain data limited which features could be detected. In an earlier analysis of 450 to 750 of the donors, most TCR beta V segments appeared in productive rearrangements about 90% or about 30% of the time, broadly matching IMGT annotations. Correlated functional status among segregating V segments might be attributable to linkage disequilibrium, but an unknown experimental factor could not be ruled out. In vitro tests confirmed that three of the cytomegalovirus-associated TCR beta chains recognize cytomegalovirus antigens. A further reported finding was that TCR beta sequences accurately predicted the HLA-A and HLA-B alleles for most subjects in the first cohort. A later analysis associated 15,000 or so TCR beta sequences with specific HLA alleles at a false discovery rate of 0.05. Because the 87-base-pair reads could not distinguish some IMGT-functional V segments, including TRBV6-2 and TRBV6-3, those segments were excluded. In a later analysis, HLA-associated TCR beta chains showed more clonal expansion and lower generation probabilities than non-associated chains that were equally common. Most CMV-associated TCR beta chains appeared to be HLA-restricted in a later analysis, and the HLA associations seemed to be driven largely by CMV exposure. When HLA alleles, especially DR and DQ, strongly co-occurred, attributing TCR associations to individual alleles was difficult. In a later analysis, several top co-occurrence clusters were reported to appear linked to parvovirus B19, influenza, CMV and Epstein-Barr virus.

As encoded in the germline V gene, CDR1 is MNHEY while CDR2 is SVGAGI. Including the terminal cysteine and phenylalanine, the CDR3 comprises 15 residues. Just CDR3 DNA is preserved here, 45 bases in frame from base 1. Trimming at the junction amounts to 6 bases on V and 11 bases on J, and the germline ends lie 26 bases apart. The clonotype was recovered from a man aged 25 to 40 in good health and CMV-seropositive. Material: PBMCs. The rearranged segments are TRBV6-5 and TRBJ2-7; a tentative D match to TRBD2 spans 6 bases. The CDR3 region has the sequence CASSPTLGVTTGEYF. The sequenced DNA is TGTGCCAGCAGCCCCACCCTGGGAGTTACCACGGGGGAGTACTTC.